Listed below are T cell receptor beta chains from one sample, sequenced in a study of blood T cell repertoires in COVID-19. Some clones are missing from TCRdb's copy, which holds only in-frame ones; the method was immunoSEQ multiplex PCR. The repertoire holds over 70,000 clones, with nearly 80% as singletons. The sample was peripheral blood. These receptors came from a man between 65 and 79 years old with COVID-19, enrolled during active disease. Each CDR3 is given with its conserved first and last residue. The D gene is left open where the match is weak. Clone size appears in some rows only: once, few, many, or a class for an expanded clone.

>TRBJ2-7|TRBV6-6|once|-
TGTGCCAGCAGCACTAACTCCTACGAGCAGTACTTC
CASSTNSYEQYF
>TRBJ1-2|TRBV30|many|TRBD1
TGTGCCTGGAGTGCAAGGGACAGGGATTGGGGTGGCTACACCTTC
CAWSARDRDWGGYTF
>TRBJ1-4|TRBV7-9|-|-
TGTGCCAGTAGCTACACAGCGGACGAAGAAAAACTGTTTTTT
CASSYTADEEKLFF
>TRBJ1-6|TRBV10-3|-|-
TGTGCCACCCGGGGGGCCTATAATTCACCCCTCCACTTT
CATRGAYNSPLHF
>TRBJ2-2|TRBV7-9|many|-
TGTGCCAGCACCCCCGGGATCACCGGGGAGCTGTTTTTT
CASTPGITGELFF
>TRBJ2-5|TRBV15|few|TRBD2
TGTGCCACCAGCAGGGAACTAGCGGCCCAAGAGACCCAGTACTTC
CATSRELAAQETQYF
>TRBJ1-5|TRBV4-1|-|-
TGCGCCAGCAGCCAGGAGGGGAGGTCAGGGCCCCAGCATTTT
CASSQEGRSGPQHF
>TRBJ1-5|TRBV18|-|TRBD1
TGTGCCAGCTCCCGTCCGGGACAGGGAGAGGGACAGCCCCAGCATTTT
CASSRPGQGEGQPQHF
>TRBJ2-7|TRBV28|-|TRBD2
TGTGCCAGTCGACTAGCGGGAGCCCACGAGCAGTACTTC
CASRLAGAHEQYF
>TRBJ2-5|TRBV18|once|-
TGTGCCAGCTCACCACCGGGCGAGACCCAGTACTTC
CASSPPGETQYF
>TRBJ2-7|TRBV15|-|TRBD2
TGTGCCACCAGCAATCAAGGGGGACTAGCGTTCACCCGCTCCTACGAGCAGTACTTC
CATSNQGGLAFTRSYEQYF